The rows below give T cell receptor beta chains drawn from one sample of a study of T cells in Graves' hyperthyroidism and ophthalmopathy. TCRdb re-derived calls from the multiplex PCR reads in MiXCR, one entry per CDR3 protein. The sample holds under 400,000 distinct CDR3 sequences; 15% to 20% are singletons and the top ten take around 15%. Sequenced material: blood. These receptors came from a woman aged 40 to 49 with Graves' ophthalmopathy. Both conserved end residues are part of each CDR3. A D gene is named only where the DNA matches it firmly. Clone size is given for some rows only: seen once, a few or many times, or a class if the clone is expanded.

TRBV6-1	TRBJ1-2	NA	NA	CASRGDRRFGYTF	TGTGCCAGCAGGGGAGACAGACGCTTCGGCTACACCTTC
TRBV5-1	TRBJ1-2	many	NA	CASNSGLDYGYTF	TGCGCCAGCAATAGTGGTCTGGACTATGGCTACACCTTC
TRBV27	TRBJ2-7	many	TRBD1	CASSFHGQGSNEQYF	TGTGCCAGCAGTTTTCATGGACAGGGCTCAAACGAGCAGTACTTC
TRBV7-3	TRBJ2-5	NA	NA	CASSLSPLETQYF	TGTGCCAGCAGCTTAAGTCCCCTGGAGACCCAGTACTTC
TRBV7-2	TRBJ2-7	many	NA	CASSLNGAYEQYF	TGTGCCAGCAGCTTAAACGGAGCCTACGAGCAGTACTTC
TRBV6-5	TRBJ1-1	many	NA	CAGASRFQHTEAFF	TGTGCCGGTGCATCTAGGTTTCAACACACTGAAGCTTTCTTT
TRBV28	TRBJ2-2	NA	TRBD2	CASSPMGLAGEGTGELFF	TGTGCCAGCAGCCCCATGGGGCTAGCGGGAGAGGGCACCGGGGAGCTGTTTTTT
TRBV28	TRBJ1-5	many	NA	CATMESQPQHF	TGTGCCACCATGGAGTCTCAGCCCCAGCATTTT
TRBV6-1	TRBJ2-4	many	TRBD2	CASWGGGDLAKNIQYF	TGTGCCAGCTGGGGCGGGGGAGATCTAGCCAAAAACATTCAGTACTTC
TRBV28	TRBJ1-1	many	NA	CASSFLGPNTEAFF	TGTGCCAGCAGTTTCCTGGGACCGAACACTGAAGCTTTCTTT
TRBV29-1	TRBJ1-2	NA	TRBD1	CSASGQGANPGYTF	TGCAGCGCTTCCGGACAGGGGGCAAATCCTGGCTACACCTTC
TRBV28	TRBJ2-7	many	TRBD1	CASSSLHGQGMYEQYF	TGTGCCAGCAGTTCCCTTCACGGACAGGGTATGTACGAGCAGTACTTC
TRBV6-2/TRBV6-3	TRBJ1-2	many	TRBD1	CASRRGTGPNYGYTF	TGTGCCAGCAGACGAGGGACAGGACCTAACTATGGCTACACCTTC
TRBV5-1	TRBJ1-1	NA	NA	CASSYRTRMDTEAFF	TGCGCCAGCAGCTACCGAACAAGGATGGACACTGAAGCTTTCTTT
TRBV6-2/TRBV6-3	TRBJ2-7	many	NA	CASSYGESSYEQYF	TGTGCCAGCAGTTACGGGGAGAGCTCCTACGAGCAGTACTTC
TRBV6-2/TRBV6-3	TRBJ2-5	many	NA	CASSYRLGGKETQYF	TGTGCCAGCAGTTACCGCCTGGGGGGCAAAGAGACCCAGTACTTC
TRBV30	TRBJ1-1	few	NA	CAWSGQGSGGEAFF	TGTGCCTGGAGTGGCCAGGGGAGCGGGGGTGAAGCTTTCTTT
TRBV28	TRBJ1-1	NA	TRBD1	CASRGQGMNTEAFF	TGTGCCAGCAGGGGACAGGGGATGAACACTGAAGCTTTCTTT
TRBV2	TRBJ2-4	NA	TRBD1	CASSYRGMTENIQYF	TGTGCCAGCAGTTACAGGGGTATGACCGAAAACATTCAGTACTTC
TRBV7-2	TRBJ2-7	many	NA	CASSAPLKGYEQYF	TGTGCCAGCAGCGCCCCGCTAAAGGGGTACGAGCAGTACTTC
TRBV6-5	TRBJ1-1	NA	NA	CASSYRVGTEAFF	TGTGCCAGCAGTTATAGGGTGGGCACTGAAGCTTTCTTT
TRBV20-1	TRBJ2-1	NA	TRBD2	CSAREGGRGYEQFF	TGCAGTGCTAGAGAGGGCGGGAGGGGGTATGAGCAGTTCTTC
TRBV6-1	TRBJ2-7	many	NA	CASSELGALYEQYF	TGTGCCAGCAGTGAACTGGGGGCCCTCTACGAGCAGTACTTC
TRBV6-1	TRBJ2-5	once	NA	CASSEDWASTQYF	TGTGCCAGCAGTGAAGATTGGGCTTCGACCCAGTACTTC
TRBV28	TRBJ1-1	many	NA	CASNWTPDNTEAFF	TGTGCCAGCAATTGGACCCCAGATAACACTGAAGCTTTCTTT
TRBV7-2	TRBJ2-5	NA	NA	CASSLTIAVQETQYF	TGTGCCAGCAGCTTAACTATAGCGGTTCAAGAGACCCAGTACTTC
TRBV19	TRBJ1-2	many	TRBD1	CASSSTGAGYYGYTF	TGTGCCAGTAGTTCCACAGGGGCGGGCTACTATGGCTACACCTTC
TRBV27	TRBJ2-7	many	NA	CATSGGNPYEQYF	TGTGCCACCAGTGGGGGGAACCCCTACGAGCAGTACTTC
TRBV28	TRBJ2-7	many	NA	CASSLFGTAKYEQYF	TGTGCCAGCAGTTTATTTGGGACGGCTAAGTACGAGCAGTACTTC
TRBV6-1	TRBJ2-1	many	TRBD2	CASSDGLAGGGNGQFF	TGTGCCAGCAGTGACGGACTAGCGGGAGGAGGTAATGGGCAGTTCTTC
TRBV20-1	TRBJ1-1	NA	NA	CSARGGLANTEAFF	TGCAGTGCAAGAGGAGGTCTCGCGAACACTGAAGCTTTCTTT
TRBV9	TRBJ1-2	many	NA	CASSEDPANYGYTF	TGTGCCAGCAGTGAAGACCCAGCTAACTATGGCTACACCTTC
TRBV5-4	TRBJ2-5	few	NA	CASSSKTPYQETQYF	TGTGCCAGCAGCTCCAAGACACCGTACCAAGAGACCCAGTACTTC
TRBV18	TRBJ2-7	few	NA	CASSPRSGQVYEQYF	TGTGCCAGCTCACCACGGAGCGGTCAGGTCTACGAGCAGTACTTC
TRBV6-1	TRBJ1-2	many	NA	CASSPLGGNYGYTF	TGTGCCAGCAGCCCCCTTGGGGGGAACTATGGCTACACCTTC
TRBV29-1	TRBJ2-4	many	TRBD1	CSVERTGDTIQYF	TGCAGCGTGGAGCGGACAGGGGACACCATTCAGTACTTC
TRBV7-8	TRBJ2-5	many	TRBD2	CASSPATGTREQETQYF	TGTGCCAGCAGCCCGGCCACCGGGACTAGAGAGCAAGAGACCCAGTACTTC
TRBV28	TRBJ1-1	NA	TRBD1	CASSPFDRGTEAFF	TGTGCCAGCAGTCCATTTGACAGGGGCACTGAAGCTTTCTTT
TRBV27	TRBJ2-7	many	TRBD2	CASSITSGRSYEQYF	TGTGCCAGCAGTATAACTAGCGGGAGGTCCTACGAGCAGTACTTC
TRBV7-2	TRBJ2-5	many	NA	CASSQRAGQTQYF	TGTGCCAGCAGCCAACGGGCGGGCCAGACCCAGTACTTC
TRBV7-2	TRBJ2-7	many	TRBD2	CASSSSGTSFEQYF	TGTGCCAGCAGCTCTAGCGGGACTTCGTTCGAGCAGTACTTC
TRBV12-5	TRBJ1-2	many	NA	CASGGGYGYTF	TGTGCTAGTGGTGGGGGCTATGGCTACACCTTC
TRBV6-2/TRBV6-3	TRBJ1-5	many	TRBD1	CASSPWTGNNQPQHF	TGTGCCAGCAGTCCTTGGACAGGGAACAATCAGCCCCAGCATTTT
TRBV20-1	TRBJ1-1	many	NA	CSAWDNQLEAFF	TGCAGTGCTTGGGACAACCAACTTGAAGCTTTCTTT
TRBV20-1	TRBJ1-2	NA	NA	CSANYGYTF	TGCAGTGCTAACTATGGCTACACCTTC
TRBV7-2	TRBJ2-7	many	NA	CASSLVELVEQYF	TGTGCCAGCAGCTTAGTGGAGCTAGTCGAGCAGTACTTC
TRBV19	TRBJ2-5	many	TRBD2	CASSMGLVQETQYF	TGTGCCAGTAGTATGGGACTAGTCCAAGAGACCCAGTACTTC
TRBV5-4	TRBJ2-7	many	TRBD2	CASSAGLARDEQYF	TGTGCCAGCAGCGCCGGACTAGCGAGGGACGAGCAGTACTTC
TRBV20-1	TRBJ2-5	many	TRBD2	CSAGGAGVETQYF	TGCAGTGCCGGGGGGGCGGGAGTGGAGACCCAGTACTTC
TRBV28	TRBJ1-2	NA	NA	CASLIKGRRNYGYTF	TGTGCCAGCTTAATCAAGGGGAGGCGTAACTATGGCTACACCTTC
TRBV6-5	TRBJ2-7	few	NA	CASSYSEDTSHYEQYF	TGTGCCAGCAGTTACTCGGAAGACACCAGCCACTACGAGCAGTACTTC
TRBV6-5	TRBJ2-7	many	TRBD2	CASSYGLASYEQYF	TGTGCCAGCAGTTACGGACTAGCTAGCTACGAGCAGTACTTC
TRBV20-1	TRBJ2-2	many	NA	CSARDPRSSGELFF	TGCAGTGCTAGAGATCCTCGGTCATCCGGGGAGCTGTTTTTT
TRBV6-1	TRBJ2-7	NA	TRBD1	CATSGQGLYEQYF	TGTGCCACCTCGGGACAGGGATTGTACGAGCAGTACTTC
TRBV9	TRBJ2-5	many	TRBD2	CASSVASGRYQETQYF	TGTGCCAGCAGCGTAGCTAGCGGGAGGTACCAAGAGACCCAGTACTTC
TRBV13	TRBJ2-7	many	NA	CASSPPDSLISYEQYF	TGTGCCAGCAGCCCACCGGACAGCCTGATCTCCTACGAGCAGTACTTC
TRBV28	TRBJ1-5	many	NA	CASSWTVINQPQHF	TGTGCCAGCAGCTGGACCGTGATCAATCAGCCCCAGCATTTT
TRBV11-2	TRBJ1-1	many	TRBD1	CASSLGRRTGYTEAFF	TGTGCCAGCAGCTTGGGGCGACGGACAGGGTACACTGAAGCTTTCTTT